The present entry profiles one T cell receptor (beta chain) with its context. Clones were sequenced by immunoSEQ multiplex PCR, and TCRdb holds only the in-frame ones, with some missing. This sample yields about 710,000 clones, of which around four fifths are seen a single time; 1.5% to 2% belongs to the top ten. This specimen comes from a study of shared clonotypes between healthy human individuals. Germline V lookup: CDR1 SNHLY, CDR2 FYNNEI. V lost 4 bases and J lost 6; bases outside the gene matches: 10. The CDR3 has 16 amino acids. This clonotype originated in a woman in her twenties or thirties in good health. The chain combines TRBV2 with TRBJ2-2, with 8 bases matching TRBD1. Sequenced sample: memory CD4+ T cells sorted from blood. Sample subset: CD45RA-negative fraction. This CDR3 reads CASSVPRTGSAGELFF. As DNA, the CDR3 is TGTGCCAGCAGTGTCCCACGGACAGGGTCGGCCGGGGAGCTGTTTTTT.